The clone carrying this T cell receptor beta chain was recorded many times. Its antigen remains unidentified. The authors amplified TCR beta CDR3 regions, and they did so from RNA transcripts for repertoire sequencing. Scientists carried out first-round RT-PCR using HTBI primers and then a second-round multiplex PCR. A single record per CDR3 protein comes from TCRdb applying MiXCR to the multiplex PCR reads. The table includes over a million distinct CDR3 sequences, about two fifths detected once. V lost 7 bases and J 5 bases, leaving 20 bases between the germline ends. Germline CDR1 MNHEY, CDR2 SVGAGI. The CDR3 consists of 16 residues. These data originate in a study of Graves' ophthalmopathy and Graves' hyperthyroidism. Overall study: If no ophthalmopathy appeared within 18 months of follow-up, hyperthyroidism was termed stable.

Study-level findings and limits: Detection in blood was also observed for most expanded thyroid clonotypes above 0.001 frequency.

The chain carries TRBV6-5 and TRBJ1-4, with TRBD1 as a possible D gene (6 bases). The sample comprised peripheral blood or thyroid tissue (not recorded which). This TCR was recovered from an adult man with Graves' hyperthyroidism. CDR3 sequence: CASTTGQFPRNEKLFF. CDR3 bases: TGTGCCAGCACCACCGGACAGTTCCCGAGAAATGAAAAACTGTTTTTT.